This TCR beta chain was captured in a study of T cell repertoires in cytomegalovirus infection. The wider study: From public TCR beta signatures came an indication of both CMV infection and matching HLA type. Study-wide results and caveats: Clonotypes of TCR beta that were HLA-C-restricted and CMV-specific dominated the ex vivo response. Frequencies of public TCR beta families were cumulated, and this identified carriers of CMV plus the relevant HLA.

With respect to this clonotype: What it binds is unknown.

V shed 4 bases and J shed 2 bases, with 9 bases lying between them. Germline CDR1 is LNHDA and CDR2 is SQIVND (reference sequence). The CDR3 covers 14 residues. Using its own MiXCR run on the reads, TCRdb lists one record per CDR3 protein. This sample has some 270,000 distinct CDR3 sequences; under 25% occur once, and the top ten carry roughly a fifth. The V call is TRBV19, the J call TRBJ1-5; D unclear. The clonotype comes from a human donor in good health (CMV status not recorded). Some clones in this sample may be carry-over from other donors' samples. Sequenced here: cultured PBMCs, sampled from culture after CMV antigen stimulation. As DNA, the CDR3 is TGTGCCAGTAGTAGTGGGTTGGGCAATCAGCCCCAGCATTTT. Translated: CASSSGLGNQPQHF.